This entry describes one T cell receptor beta chain. Its cognate antigen is unknown. This sample was included in a study of CD8+CD57+ T cells in acquired aplastic anemia. Study results and caveats: Researchers reported that CD8+ Simpson's diversity was not significantly different in patients versus controls. The study identified twenty-nine CD8+ CDR3 sequences shared by patients and controls.

This CDR3 has 13 amino acids. Trimming took 11 bases from V and 3 from J, leaving 16 bases between them. Germline CDR1 WSHSY, CDR2 SAAADI. CDR3 and TCR beta VDJ profiling relied on genomic DNA as the template. Each CDR3 protein is one row after TCRdb ran MiXCR on the reads. The repertoire holds around 230,000 distinct CDR3 sequences, with 61% as singletons. The receptor's source is a human donor in good health. The sample taken for sequencing was sorted CD4+, CD8+, or CD8+CD57+ T cells (not recorded which) from PBMCs. The chain combines TRBV10-2 with TRBJ1-2; D unresolved. The CDR3 DNA reads TGCGCCTCCATTGGGGAAGGGTACTATGGCTACACCTTC. Residues: CASIGEGYYGYTF.